Following are 26 T cell receptor beta chains from one sample sequenced in a study of shared clonotypes between healthy human individuals. Sequenced by immunoSEQ multiplex PCR; TCRdb stores in-frame clones only, minus some. The sample has roughly 2 million clones; about 95% are singletons. CD45RO-negative, CCR7-selected cells formed the naive CD8 fraction, which excluded terminally differentiated effector memory CD45RA+ cells. The sample consisted of naive CD8+ T cells sorted from blood. Receptor source: a man younger than 35 in good health.

The V call is TRBV5-6, the J call TRBJ2-1, with 9 bases lining up with TRBD2. Losses at the gene ends were 4 bases for V and 4 bases for J; bases not matched to a gene: 3. Per germline, CDR1 SGHDT and CDR2 YYEEEE. The CDR3 is made up of 14 amino acids. Here the CDR3 DNA reads TGTGCCAGCAGCGGGCTAGCGGGATACAATGAGCAGTTCTTC. Amino acid sequence: CASSGLAGYNEQFF.

Concerning this clone itself: This sample includes further DNA sequences coding for the same CDR3. V usage is TRBV13 and J usage is TRBJ2-1, with D hard to call. The V end was cut by 0 bases, the J end by 0 bases, with 6 bases between. The CDR3 consists of 15 residues. CDR1 is PRHDT, CDR2 FYEKMQ, per germline (reference sequence). CDR3 sequence reads: CASSLGRSSYNEQFF. CDR3 DNA sequence: TGTGCCAGCAGCTTAGGGAGGAGCTCCTACAATGAGCAGTTCTTC. Full variable domain (missing parts from reference TRBV13 and TRBJ2-1): AAGVIQSPRHLIKEKRETATLKCYPIPRHDTVYWYQQGPGQDPQFLISFYEKMQSDKGSIPDRFSAQQFSDYHSELNMSSLELGDSALYFCASSLGRSSYNEQFFGPGTRLTVL.

The chain links TRBV5-6 to TRBJ1-2, with D hard to call. Germline V gene lookup returns CDR1 SGHDT and CDR2 YYEEEE. The V and J ends lost 5 bases and 12 bases respectively, with 20 bases between them. This CDR3 region has 13 residues. CDR3 region: CASRLDLSQLNTF. Written as DNA, the CDR3 is TGTGCCAGCAGACTGGACCTATCCCAGTTGAACACCTTC.

Comment on this clone: Distinct nucleotide sequences in the sample also encode this CDR3. CDR3 protein: CASSFTGNTEAFF. Here the CDR3 DNA reads TGTGCCAGCAGTTTTACGGGGAACACTGAAGCTTTCTTT. The chain couples TRBV27 to TRBJ1-1; D is ambiguous. Germline V gene lookup returns CDR1 MNHEY and CDR2 SMNVEV (reference sequence). Deletions cut 3 bases from V and 1 base from J, with 6 bases between. This CDR3 is 13 amino acids long.

This clone was seen only once. This chain joins TRBV27 and TRBJ2-2; D not certain. V lost 5 bases and J lost 7, with 5 bases in between. From germline, CDR1 is MNHEY and CDR2 SMNVEV (reference sequence). The CDR3 sequence is 11 residues long. The CDR3, as DNA: TGTGCCAGCAGTCATATCGGGGAGCTGTTTTTT. It is translated as CASSHIGELFF.

V and J are TRBV4-3 and TRBJ2-1; D is perhaps TRBD2 (6 bases). V was shortened by 4 bases and J by 7 bases, with 11 bases between the two germline ends. This CDR3 region has 13 residues. The V gene's germline CDR1 is LGHNA and CDR2 YSLEER. The DNA for the CDR3 is TGCGCCAGCAGCCCTGGGGGAGGTAATGAGCAGTTCTTC. It translates to CASSPGGGNEQFF.

The chain joins TRBV29-1 to TRBJ2-1; TRBD2 aligns across 11 bases. V trimming: 0 bases; J trimming: 7 bases; junction bases outside the gene matches: 8. The length of the CDR3 is 16 residues. Germline assignment: CDR1 SQVTM and CDR2 ANQGSEA. CDR3: CSVEDLLAGGLNEQFF. In DNA form, the CDR3 reads TGCAGCGTTGAAGACCTTCTAGCGGGGGGCCTAAATGAGCAGTTCTTC.

The chain recombines TRBV5-1 with TRBJ2-3; 11 nucleotides agree with TRBD1. Germline V gene data show CDR1 as SGHRS and CDR2 as YFSETQ. The CDR3 contains 15 residues. V was pared by 4 bases and J by 6 bases, with 7 bases of the junction left unmatched. CDR3 region: CASSPGQGEVDTQYF. DNA of the CDR3: TGCGCCAGCAGCCCGGGACAGGGGGAGGTTGATACGCAGTATTTT.

This chain connects TRBV27 to TRBJ2-7; possible D gene TRBD1, 7 bases. CDR1 and CDR2 (germline): MNHEY, SMNVEV (reference sequence). Trimming removed 0 bases from V and 1 base from J, with 13 bases in between. The CDR3 covers 16 residues. The CDR3 bases are TGTGCCAGCAGTTTATCGTGGGGGGACAGATCCTACGAGCAGTACTTC. It codes for CASSLSWGDRSYEQYF.

This clone came up once. This chain links TRBV4-3 with TRBJ1-1; D unclear. Germline V gene data show CDR1 as LGHNA and CDR2 as YSLEER. The CDR3 length is 16 residues. The V end lost 3 bases, the J end lost 1 base, and 15 bases lay between the germline ends. CDR3 sequence: CASSQHGGSTNTEAFF. The CDR3 DNA follows: TGCGCCAGCAGCCAGCACGGTGGGTCGACGAACACTGAAGCTTTCTTT.

This rearrangement joins TRBV4-1 to TRBJ2-1; TRBD2 aligns across 8 bases. The CDR3 loop spans 15 amino acids. V lost 7 bases, J lost 4 bases, and 9 bases stayed unmatched. Germline V lookup: CDR1 MGHRA, CDR2 YSYEKL. CDR3 nucleotide sequence: TGCGCCAGCACTCCACGGCTAGCGGGTTACAATGAGCAGTTCTTC. As protein: CASTPRLAGYNEQFF.

The V call is TRBV27, the J call TRBJ1-1, with a weak D call TRBD1 (5 bases). Looked up from germline, CDR1 is MNHEY and CDR2 is SMNVEV (reference sequence). The CDR3 extends over 14 amino acids. Trimming took off 7 bases at V and 2 bases at J, with 14 bases between the two ends. The CDR3 sequence: CASKFGGANTEAFF. The CDR3 nucleotides are TGTGCCAGCAAATTCGGGGGTGCTAACACTGAAGCTTTCTTT.

This rearrangement joins TRBV11-2 to TRBJ2-7; the match to TRBD2 covers 11 bases. Germline V gene sequence: CDR1 SGHAT, CDR2 FQNNGV. CDR3 size: 16 residues. V shed 4 bases, J shed 0 bases, and the junction held 5 bases outside the gene matches. CDR3 sequence (DNA): TGTGCCAGCAGCTCCTCGACTAGCGGGACCTCCTACGAGCAGTACTTC. Amino acid sequence: CASSSSTSGTSYEQYF.

V usage is TRBV18 and J usage is TRBJ2-2; tentative D call: TRBD1 (6 bases). V was trimmed by 1 base and J by 1 base, leaving 7 bases between them. This CDR3 region has 15 residues. The germline CDR1 and CDR2 sequences are KGHSH and LQKENI. In nucleotides, the CDR3 is TGTGCCAGCTCACCACAGGACAGGAACACCGGGGAGCTGTTTTTT. Protein sequence: CASSPQDRNTGELFF.

The chain has TRBV5-1 and TRBJ2-1; 10 bases align to TRBD1. The CDR3 loop spans 15 amino acids. Germline loops: CDR1 SGHRS, CDR2 YFSETQ. V dropped 4 bases and J dropped 10; count of bases not matched to a gene: 11. CDR3 nucleotide sequence: TGCGCCAGCAGCGACCGGGACAGGGGTGTTGACGAGCAGTTCTTC. Translating it yields CASSDRDRGVDEQFF. Supplemented by reference TRBV5-1 and TRBJ2-1, the full variable domain reads KAGVTQTPRYLIKTRGQQVTLSCSPISGHRSVSWYQQTPGQGLQFLFEYFSETQRNKGNFPGRFSGRQFSNSRSEMNVSTLELGDSALYLCASSDRDRGVDEQFFGPGTRLTVL.

In the case of this clone: The sample carries other DNA sequences with the same CDR3. The rearrangement joins TRBV19 to TRBJ1-1, with D perhaps TRBD1 (6 bases). The CDR3 has 15 residues. V was pared by 1 base and J by 0 bases, with 9 bases between. In germline, CDR1 is LNHDA, CDR2 SQIVND (reference sequence). CDR3 region: CASSIAGTLNTEAFF. CDR3 DNA sequence: TGTGCCAGTAGTATAGCCGGGACACTGAACACTGAAGCTTTCTTT.

Comment on this clone: Other DNA sequences in this specimen translate into the identical CDR3. CDR3 residues: CSVEGAGDEAFF. As DNA, the CDR3 is TGCAGCGTTGAAGGGGCAGGGGATGAAGCTTTCTTT. This rearrangement joins TRBV29-1 to TRBJ1-1; tentatively, D is TRBD1 (6 bases). The CDR3 runs to 12 residues. V lost 1 base to trimming and J lost 7 bases, with 10 bases between them. CDR1 and CDR2 from the germline V gene are SQVTM and ANQGSEA.

The chain links TRBV19 to TRBJ2-7; perhaps D is TRBD1 or TRBD2 (6 bases each). Trimming stripped 5 bases from V and 6 bases from J, with 26 bases between. Germline V CDR1 and CDR2: LNHDA, SQIVND (reference sequence). CDR3 length: 17 residues. The CDR3 bases are TGTGCCAGTAGTCGACGGGAGACAGGCCCTATCGGGCTCGAGCAGTACTTC. Its translation: CASSRRETGPIGLEQYF. Full variable domain (missing parts from reference TRBV19 and TRBJ2-7): DGGITQSPKYLFRKEGQNVTLSCEQNLNHDAMYWYRQDPGQGLRLIYYSQIVNDFQKGDIAEGYSVSREKKESFPLTVTSAQKNPTAFYLCASSRRETGPIGLEQYFGPGTRLTVT.

This chain uses TRBV7-6 with TRBJ2-3, with 14 bases aligning to TRBD2. Germline CDR1 SGHVS, CDR2 FNYEAQ. The V segment lost 1 base and the J segment 5 bases; nucleotides outside the gene matches: 5. CDR3 length: 17 amino acids. This chain's CDR3 is CASSLGLAGGLQDTQYF. The CDR3 bases are TGTGCCAGCAGCTTAGGACTAGCGGGAGGGCTCCAAGATACGCAGTATTTT.

About this clone itself: This sample includes further DNA sequences coding for the same CDR3. The chain combines TRBV4-1 with TRBJ2-7; 7 bases line up with TRBD1. The CDR3 sequence is 15 residues long. Germline V gives CDR1 MGHRA, CDR2 YSYEKL. Losses at the gene ends were 0 bases for V and 1 base for J; bases not matched to a gene: 3. In nucleotides, the CDR3 is TGCGCCAGCAGCCAAGACGGGACAGCGTCCTACGAGCAGTACTTC. Translation gives CASSQDGTASYEQYF.

The rearrangement links TRBV11-2 to TRBJ2-7; the D is unclear. With 7 bases removed from V and 4 bases from J, the gap between germline ends came to 17 bases. The length of the CDR3 is 14 residues. Germline lookup yields CDR1 SGHAT and CDR2 FQNNGV. DNA of the CDR3: TGTGCCAGCACCCCCCCTAGTAACCCATACGAGCAGTACTTC. Amino acids: CASTPPSNPYEQYF.

This clone was counted once. This chain connects TRBV9 to TRBJ1-2; D call uncertain. The CDR3 loop spans 13 amino acids. Per the germline V gene, CDR1 is SGDLS and CDR2 is YYNGEE. Trimming removed 3 bases from V and 4 bases from J, with 10 bases in between. The CDR3 region is CASSGWDGYGYTF. The CDR3 DNA reads TGTGCCAGCAGCGGGTGGGATGGCTATGGCTACACCTTC.

J is TRBJ2-3 and V is TRBV9; D might be TRBD2 (6 bases). The V gene lost 3 bases and the J gene lost 1 base, with 9 bases spanning the gap. CDR1 is SGDLS, CDR2 YYNGEE, per germline. This CDR3 has 14 amino acids. CDR3 protein: CASSDQRGTDTQYF. DNA for the CDR3: TGTGCCAGCAGCGACCAGCGGGGCACAGATACGCAGTATTTT.

The CDR3 here is CASSLIDSPIYGYTF. The DNA for the CDR3 is TGTGCCAGCAGCTTAATTGACAGCCCCATCTATGGCTACACCTTC. The rearrangement links TRBV13 to TRBJ1-2, with D possibly TRBD1 on 5 matching bases. The length of the CDR3 is 15 residues. V was clipped by 2 bases and J by 4 bases, with 14 bases between them. Germline V gene data show CDR1 as PRHDT and CDR2 as FYEKMQ (reference sequence).

This clone appeared a single time. The chain employs TRBV5-1 and TRBJ2-3; TRBD2 is a possible D gene (5 bases). Trimming pared 7 bases from V and 1 base from J, leaving 13 bases between. CDR3 length: 14 residues. Germline lookup yields CDR1 SGHRS and CDR2 YFSETQ. This CDR3 is CASQRAPGTDTQYF. Here the CDR3 DNA reads TGCGCCAGCCAGAGGGCCCCTGGCACAGATACGCAGTATTTT.

This rearrangement joins TRBV6-5 to TRBJ1-6; D possibly corresponds to TRBD1 (5 bases). V shed 10 bases and J shed 6 bases, with 13 bases lying between them. The CDR3 length is 13 residues. The germline gives CDR1 MNHEY, CDR2 SVGAGI. CDR3 residues: CATRRDRNSPLHF. CDR3 coding DNA: TGTGCCACCCGCCGGGACCGTAATTCACCCCTCCACTTT.